The 9 T cell receptor beta chains in this list originate from one sample, sequenced in a study of cytomegalovirus exposure and HLA in healthy donors. Primers included in the PCR were 60 Vbeta and 13 Jbeta primers. The repertoire was sequenced with immunoSEQ multiplex PCR; TCRdb's copy has only in-frame clones and lacks some. The sample has over 110,000 clones, 80% seen once; the top ten hold about 5%. The sample taken for sequencing was PBMCs. Receptors originate from a middle-aged man in good health and CMV-seronegative.

This chain uses TRBV4-1 with TRBJ1-1; no reliable D call. The V gene lost 0 bases and the J gene lost 1 base, with 9 bases spanning the gap. There are 15 residues in the CDR3. CDR1 and CDR2 (germline): MGHRA, YSYEKL. CDR3 protein: CASSQEAGRNTEAFF. DNA of the CDR3: TGCGCCAGCAGCCAAGAGGCAGGTAGGAACACTGAAGCTTTCTTT.

This clone was observed a handful of times. An end of the junction does not agree with germline; a read error may underlie this. The rearrangement links TRBV7-7 to TRBJ2-2; 7 bases line up with TRBD2. This CDR3 comprises 15 residues. Germline lookup yields CDR1 SSHAT and CDR2 FNYEAQ (reference sequence). The CDR3 loop is CASSLGLTPPGELFF. The CDR3 nucleotides are TGTGCTAGCAGCCTGGGACTAACCCCCCCCGGGGAGCTGTTTTTT.

J is TRBJ1-3 and V is TRBV4-3; D might be TRBD1 (5 bases). Trimming took off 0 bases at V and 8 bases at J, with 8 bases between the two ends. Germline values: CDR1 LGHNA, CDR2 YSLEER. The CDR3 sequence is 13 residues long. CDR3 loop: CASSQDRGHTIYF. The CDR3 DNA is TGCGCCAGCAGCCAAGATAGGGGCCACACCATATATTTT.

The table lists this clone with a count of one. The chain carries TRBV7-6 and TRBJ2-5; 9 nucleotides line up with TRBD2. The CDR3 has 17 amino acids. V shed 5 bases and J 2 bases; nucleotides not matched to a gene: 12. Per the germline V gene, CDR1 is SGHVS and CDR2 is FNYEAQ. CDR3 nucleotides: TGTGCCAGCAGCCCCAGCCGTCGACTAGCGGATCAAGAGACCCAGTACTTC. Protein product: CASSPSRRLADQETQYF.

This chain joins TRBV5-4 and TRBJ2-4; 10 positions match TRBD2. The length of the CDR3 is 14 residues. Germline loops: CDR1 SGHNT, CDR2 YYREEE (reference sequence). J was trimmed by 5 bases and V by 4 bases; bases with no gene match: 3. The chain's CDR3 is CASSTGLAENIQYF. CDR3 nucleotide sequence: TGTGCCAGCAGCACCGGACTAGCGGAAAACATTCAGTACTTC.

Comments on this clone: Other DNA sequences in this sample translate to the same CDR3. The chain uses TRBV15 and TRBJ1-1; D is unclear. The CDR3 is made up of 15 amino acids. Trimming cost V 0 bases and J 1 base, with 9 bases left between them. CDR1 is LNHNV, CDR2 YYDKDF, per germline (reference sequence). The CDR3 DNA follows: TGTGCCACCAGCAGAGATTTCGGAGGGAACACTGAAGCTTTCTTT. Its protein product is CATSRDFGGNTEAFF.

This clone was picked up a small number of times. The rearrangement links TRBV9 to TRBJ2-1; D gene uncertain. The CDR3 runs 14 residues. The V end was cut by 1 base, the J end by 5 bases, with 10 bases between. Germline CDR1 is SGDLS and CDR2 is YYNGEE. The CDR3 here is CASSVSGGHNEQFF. The CDR3 DNA is TGTGCCAGCAGCGTATCCGGCGGTCACAATGAGCAGTTCTTC.

V and J are TRBV5-6 and TRBJ2-3; TRBD2 aligns across 7 bases. Germline V gene data show CDR1 as SGHDT and CDR2 as YYEEEE. The CDR3 loop spans 16 amino acids. Losses at the gene ends were 4 bases for V and 2 bases for J; bases not matched to a gene: 10. The CDR3 nucleotides read TGTGCCAGCAGCCTATGGACTAGATTACTCACAGATACGCAGTATTTT. This translates into CASSLWTRLLTDTQYF.

The chain employs TRBV7-8 and TRBJ2-7, with 9 bases that match TRBD2. Germline CDR1 and CDR2: SGHVS and FQNEAQ. V trimming: 5 bases; J trimming: 4 bases; junction bases outside the gene matches: 6. The CDR3 has 14 residues. As DNA, the CDR3 is TGTGCCAGCAGCCCTAGCGGGAAAGATTACGAGCAGTACTTC. As protein: CASSPSGKDYEQYF.